Presented here are 29 T cell receptor beta chains from one specimen sequenced in a study of blood T cell repertoires in COVID-19. Assay: immunoSEQ multiplex PCR; the TCRdb copy retains only in-frame clones and omits some. This sample has hundreds of thousands of clones, with around 87% found just once. The specimen was peripheral blood. These receptors were collected from a woman in her thirties or forties who had recovered from COVID-19.

The J gene is TRBJ1-2, the V gene TRBV3-1 (or the pseudogene TRBV3-2), with D possibly matching TRBD1 (5 bases). Deletions cut 3 bases from V and 0 bases from J, with 14 bases between. There are 16 residues in the CDR3. CDR1 is LGHDT, CDR2 YNNKEL, per germline (reference sequence). The CDR3 nucleotides read TGTGCCAGCAGCCAGAGTGAGACAGCCTCTAACTATGGCTACACCTTC. This translates into CASSQSETASNYGYTF.

With regard to this clone: Other DNA sequences in the same sample also yield this CDR3. This sequence joins TRBV9 and TRBJ2-6; 7 nucleotides agree with TRBD2. Trimming removed 2 bases from V and 1 base from J; junction bases left unmatched: 0. Germline CDR1 reads SGDLS; CDR2 reads YYNGEE. The CDR3 spans 15 residues. The CDR3 here is CASSVGGSGANVLTF. For the CDR3, the DNA is TGTGCCAGCAGCGTCGGGGGGTCTGGGGCCAACGTCCTGACTTTC. The full variable domain, its missing parts supplied by reference TRBV9 and TRBJ2-6, is DSGVTQTPKHLITATGQRVTLRCSPRSGDLSVYWYQQSLDQGLQFLIQYYNGEERAKGNILERFSAQQFPDLHSELNLSSLELGDSALYFCASSVGGSGANVLTFGAGSRLTVL.

The V call is TRBV4-1, the J call TRBJ2-1, with 7 bases identical to TRBD2. Germline CDR1 is MGHRA and CDR2 is YSYEKL. The CDR3 has 17 amino acids. The J segment lost 2 bases and the V segment lost 0 bases, leaving 7 bases of the junction unmatched. The CDR3 region is CASSQDMRLAAYNEQFF. CDR3 DNA sequence: TGCGCCAGCAGCCAAGATATGCGGCTAGCGGCCTACAATGAGCAGTTCTTC.

This rearrangement joins TRBV7-8 to TRBJ2-5; no firm D call. Germline CDR1 is SGHVS and CDR2 is FQNEAQ. V lost 0 bases and J lost 3, with 8 bases in between. The CDR3 length is 14 residues. The CDR3 DNA reads as TGTGCCAGCAGCTTAGCGAAGAGCAAAGAGACCCAGTACTTC. Translated: CASSLAKSKETQYF.

This chain uses TRBV30 with TRBJ1-1; TRBD1 matches at 8 bases. The CDR3 length is 16 residues. Germline V CDR1 and CDR2: GTSNPN, SVGIG (reference sequence). With V trimmed by 6 bases and J by 3 bases, 15 bases remained unmatched. CDR3 sequence reads: CACTTGDATWDTEAFF. For the CDR3, the DNA is TGTGCCTGCACGACAGGGGACGCGACGTGGGACACTGAAGCTTTCTTT.

The rearrangement uses TRBV15 and TRBJ1-1; the match to TRBD1 covers 7 bases. The ends lost 0 bases at V and 4 bases at J; junction bases unmatched: 8. The CDR3 consists of 16 residues. The V gene's germline CDR1 is LNHNV and CDR2 YYDKDF (reference sequence). Written as DNA, the CDR3 is TGTGCCACCAGCAGAGAAGCCGGGACAGTAAGCACTGAAGCTTTCTTT. It specifies CATSREAGTVSTEAFF.

In its sample, this clone was seen once. The rearrangement joins TRBV29-1 to TRBJ2-7, with 8 bases that match TRBD1. CDR3 length equals 13 residues. Trimming cost V 6 bases and J 4 bases; bases outside gene matches: 8. Germline values: CDR1 SQVTM, CDR2 ANQGSEA. Written as DNA, the CDR3 is TGCAGCGTCTCCTTTACAGGGGGGTACGAGCAGTACTTC. Translating it yields CSVSFTGGYEQYF.

In this sample, this clone turned up a few times. The chain carries TRBV2 and TRBJ1-1; D remains ambiguous. CDR1 and CDR2 from the germline V gene are SNHLY and FYNNEI. V was trimmed by 5 bases and J by 0 bases, leaving 7 bases between them. The CDR3 has 13 amino acids. CDR3 sequence (DNA): TGTGCCAGCAGTACATCAATGAACACTGAAGCTTTCTTT. The encoded protein is CASSTSMNTEAFF.

This chain connects TRBV6-6 to TRBJ1-5, with 8 nucleotides matching TRBD1. Trimming removed 4 bases from V and 6 bases from J; junction bases left unmatched: 8. Germline V gene data show CDR1 as MNHNY and CDR2 as SVGAGI (reference sequence). CDR3 length: 15 amino acids. CDR3: CASSWGQGAGQPQHF. The CDR3 DNA is TGTGCCAGCAGTTGGGGGCAGGGGGCCGGTCAGCCCCAGCATTTT.

This clone was counted a single time. The rearrangement links TRBV5-5 to TRBJ1-5; tentatively, D is TRBD1 (5 bases). V was cut by 4 bases and J by 3 bases, with 14 bases left in between. The CDR3 loop spans 15 amino acids. From germline, CDR1 is SGHKS and CDR2 YYEKEE (reference sequence). CDR3 coding DNA: TGTGCCAGCAGCGGGACGGGACTTGACAATCAGCCCCAGCATTTT. Its protein product is CASSGTGLDNQPQHF.

This clone was seen once. The chain has TRBV18 and TRBJ1-2; TRBD1 aligns across 9 bases. Per the germline V gene, CDR1 is KGHSH and CDR2 is LQKENI. J was trimmed by 6 bases and V by 1 base; bases with no gene match: 6. The CDR3 length is 15 residues. The CDR3 DNA is TGTGCCAGCTCACCACAACAGGGGGCGCAGGATGGCTACACCTTC. Translated: CASSPQQGAQDGYTF. The full variable domain, in which reference TRBV18 and TRBJ1-2 provide the parts outside the CDR3, is NAGVMQNPRHLVRRRGQEARLRCSPMKGHSHVYWYRQLPEEGLKFMVYLQKENIIDESGMPKERFSAEFPKEGPSILRIQQVVRGDSAAYFCASSPQQGAQDGYTFGSGTRLTVV.

This clone was recorded a few times. The gene calls are TRBV20-1 and TRBJ1-2; D possibly corresponds to TRBD1 (5 bases). The CDR3 contains 12 residues. From germline, CDR1 is DFQATT and CDR2 SNEGSKA (reference sequence). V gave up 3 bases and J gave up 8 bases, with 13 bases separating them. The CDR3 bases are TGCAGTGCTAGTCGGTCCCCAGGGGGCTACACCTTC. Translating it yields CSASRSPGGYTF.

This chain joins TRBV4-2 and TRBJ1-1; D is unclear. The CDR3 runs to 16 residues. CDR1 and CDR2 (germline): LGHNA, YNFKEQ. V lost 0 bases, J lost 1 base, and 12 bases lay in between. CDR3 DNA sequence: TGTGCCAGCAGCCAAGAGATAGTCGTCGAGAACACTGAAGCTTTCTTT. It codes for CASSQEIVVENTEAFF.

The V gene is TRBV13, the J gene TRBJ2-1; a possible D gene is TRBD2 (6 bases). Looked up from germline, CDR1 is PRHDT and CDR2 is FYEKMQ (reference sequence). The CDR3 is made up of 17 amino acids. Trimming pared 5 bases from V and 0 bases from J, leaving 17 bases between. Here the CDR3 reads CASSPPRPGGSYNEQFF. For the CDR3, the DNA is TGTGCCAGCAGCCCCCCGCGACCCGGGGGCTCCTACAATGAGCAGTTCTTC. Variable domain in full (rest from reference TRBV13 and TRBJ2-1): AAGVIQSPRHLIKEKRETATLKCYPIPRHDTVYWYQQGPGQDPQFLISFYEKMQSDKGSIPDRFSAQQFSDYHSELNMSSLELGDSALYFCASSPPRPGGSYNEQFFGPGTRLTVL.

This chain links TRBV19 with TRBJ1-3; D is unresolved. The CDR3 runs 15 residues. Per the germline V gene, CDR1 is LNHDA and CDR2 is SQIVND (reference sequence). The germline V and J ends were trimmed by 1 base and 0 bases, with 7 bases remaining between them. The CDR3 DNA reads as TGTGCCAGTAGTATAGCCGGGAGCTCTGGAAACACCATATATTTT. This encodes CASSIAGSSGNTIYF.

The chain uses TRBV2 and TRBJ1-2; TRBD1 is a possible D gene (6 bases). The V and J ends lost 4 bases and 1 base respectively, with 10 bases between them. The CDR3 is made up of 14 amino acids. Looked up from germline, CDR1 is SNHLY and CDR2 is FYNNEI. CDR3 in DNA: TGTGCCAGCAGTGCTCAGGGGCTTAACTATGGCTACACCTTC. Protein product: CASSAQGLNYGYTF.

This chain links TRBV6-5 with TRBJ2-7; TRBD1 is a possible D gene (7 bases). Between the trimmed V and J ends, which lost 0 bases and 1 base, there was a span of 10 bases. Per the germline V gene, CDR1 is MNHEY and CDR2 is SVGAGI. The CDR3 runs 15 residues. CDR3 in amino acids: CASSYSPGGSYEQYF. The CDR3 nucleotides are TGTGCCAGCAGTTACTCGCCAGGGGGGTCCTACGAGCAGTACTTC.

The rearrangement uses TRBV30 and TRBJ1-2; D ambiguous. V gave up 3 bases and J gave up 9 bases, with 11 bases separating them. The CDR3 contains 11 residues. Per the germline V gene, CDR1 is GTSNPN and CDR2 is SVGIG (reference sequence). The CDR3 loop is CAWRPVISYTF. The CDR3 DNA follows: TGTGCCTGGAGGCCAGTTATCAGCTACACCTTC.

This rearrangement joins TRBV18 to TRBJ1-5, with D perhaps TRBD1 (5 bases). The germline gives CDR1 KGHSH, CDR2 LQKENI. The CDR3 totals 18 residues. The ends were cut back, 6 bases at V and 0 bases at J, with 21 bases in the middle. CDR3 in DNA: TGTGCCAGCTCGCAACGAGTCGACAGTCTTGGTAGCAATCAGCCCCAGCATTTT. This gives the protein CASSQRVDSLGSNQPQHF.

This clone appeared many times. The CDR3 DNA reads TGCGCCAGCAGCTACGGGGAGAACACCGGGGAGCTGTTTTTT. This sequence encodes CASSYGENTGELFF. This chain uses TRBV4-1 with TRBJ2-2; possible D gene TRBD2, 5 bases. Trimming shortened V by 5 bases and J by 1 base, and 8 bases separated the two germline ends. The V gene's germline CDR1 is MGHRA and CDR2 YSYEKL. The CDR3 has 14 residues.

This clone was observed once. The chain is built from TRBV7-6 and TRBJ1-1; no clear D. CDR3 length: 15 amino acids. Germline V CDR1 and CDR2: SGHVS, FNYEAQ. V was clipped by 2 bases and J by 2 bases, with 12 bases between them. CDR3 DNA sequence: TGTGCCAGCAGCTTATCGCCCTTCAGTAACACTGAAGCTTTCTTT. This translates into CASSLSPFSNTEAFF. The entire variable domain, with the rest obtained from reference TRBV7-6 and TRBJ1-1, is as follows: GAGVSQSPRYKVTKRGQDVALRCDPISGHVSLYWYRQALGQGPEFLTYFNYEAQQDKSGLPNDRFSAERPEGSISTLTIQRTEQRDSAMYRCASSLSPFSNTEAFFGQGTRLTVV.

This sequence joins TRBV6-5 and TRBJ1-1; possible D gene TRBD1, 6 bases. This CDR3 has 14 residues. Looked up from germline, CDR1 is MNHEY and CDR2 is SVGAGI. Trimming pared 6 bases from V and 5 bases from J, leaving 16 bases between. The CDR3: CASSPPGDRTEAFF. CDR3 in DNA: TGTGCCAGCAGCCCCCCCGGCGACAGGACTGAAGCTTTCTTT.

The rearrangement links TRBV4-2 to TRBJ2-7, with a weak D call TRBD1 (7 bases). The CDR3 consists of 16 residues. The V gene lost 1 base and the J gene lost 4 bases, with 17 bases spanning the gap. Germline assignment: CDR1 LGHNA and CDR2 YNFKEQ. The CDR3 loop reads CASSQAVEGAAYEQYF. Here the CDR3 DNA reads TGTGCCAGCAGCCAAGCAGTGGAGGGGGCGGCTTACGAGCAGTACTTC.

The chain is built from TRBV7-8 and TRBJ2-5; possible D gene TRBD1, 6 bases. Between the trimmed V and J ends, which lost 1 base and 3 bases, there was a span of 18 bases. This CDR3 has 17 residues. Germline lookup yields CDR1 SGHVS and CDR2 FQNEAQ. The CDR3 protein is CASSLGVVSGEEETQYF. CDR3 DNA: TGTGCCAGCAGCTTAGGTGTTGTGTCAGGGGAAGAAGAGACCCAGTACTTC.

The chain recombines TRBV7-9 with TRBJ1-1; D is uncertain. The CDR3 totals 11 residues. Germline V gives CDR1 SEHNR, CDR2 FQNEAQ (reference sequence). V shed 4 bases and J shed 7 bases, with 7 bases lying between them. The DNA for the CDR3 is TGTGCCAGCAGCTCACTGGTTGAAGCTTTCTTT. It specifies CASSSLVEAFF.

Written as DNA, the CDR3 is TGTGCCAGCAGCTTTGTAGCGGGTTCAGATACGCAGTATTTT. Its protein is CASSFVAGSDTQYF. The chain links TRBV7-2 to TRBJ2-3; 7 bases match TRBD2. The CDR3 has 14 amino acids. In germline, CDR1 is SGHTA, CDR2 FQGNSA. Trimming removed 3 bases from V and 4 bases from J; junction bases left unmatched: 4. The full variable domain, with the rest looked up from reference TRBV7-2 and TRBJ2-3, is GAGVSQSPSNKVTEKGKDVELRCDPISGHTALYWYRQSLGQGLEFLIYFQGNSAPDKSGLPSDRFSAERTGGSVSTLTIQRTQQEDSAVYLCASSFVAGSDTQYFGPGTRLTVL.

This chain connects TRBV4-3 to TRBJ2-3; 13 nucleotides agree with TRBD2. Unmatched junction bases numbered 3, after V lost 5 bases and J lost 1 base. Germline CDR1 LGHNA, CDR2 YSLEER. The CDR3 covers 16 residues. CDR3 DNA: TGCGCCAGCAGCGTACTAGCGGGGGGGGGCACAGATACGCAGTATTTT. Protein sequence: CASSVLAGGGTDTQYF.

The gene calls are TRBV18 and TRBJ1-1, with 10 positions matching TRBD1. The V and J ends lost 3 bases and 2 bases, in that order; junction bases with no gene match: 6. Germline V CDR1 and CDR2: KGHSH, LQKENI. CDR3 length: 16 residues. CDR3 amino acids: CASSPATGGVNTEAFF. The CDR3 DNA sequence: TGTGCCAGCTCACCGGCGACAGGGGGCGTAAACACTGAAGCTTTCTTT. Together with reference TRBV18 and TRBJ1-1, the CDR3 gives the full variable domain: NAGVMQNPRHLVRRRGQEARLRCSPMKGHSHVYWYRQLPEEGLKFMVYLQKENIIDESGMPKERFSAEFPKEGPSILRIQQVVRGDSAAYFCASSPATGGVNTEAFFGQGTRLTVV.

The chain combines TRBV19 with TRBJ2-1; D call uncertain. Looked up from germline, CDR1 is LNHDA and CDR2 is SQIVND (reference sequence). The CDR3 has 13 amino acids. V dropped 0 bases and J dropped 5 bases, with 5 bases sitting between them. The chain's CDR3 is CASSIERNNEQFF. Written as DNA, the CDR3 is TGTGCCAGTAGTATAGAGAGGAACAATGAGCAGTTCTTC.